A single sample is the source of the 12 T cell receptor beta chains below, sequenced in a study of Graves' ophthalmopathy and Graves' hyperthyroidism. As the template, RNA transcripts were used to amplify TCR beta CDR3 regions. First-round RT-PCR relied on HTBI primers, and a second-round multiplex PCR came next. MiXCR, run by TCRdb on the multiplex PCR reads, gives a single entry per CDR3 protein. Of around 1.1 million distinct CDR3 sequences listed, about 40% were seen once; the top ten hold over 8.5%. Sequencing was carried out using peripheral blood or thyroid tissue (not recorded which). The receptors shown here come from an adult man with Graves' hyperthyroidism.

In the case of this clonotype: A much larger clone lies one base from this, so it may be a read error. The genes are TRBV6-5 and TRBJ2-7; tentatively, D is TRBD2 (6 bases). The CDR3 consists of 14 residues. CDR1 MNHEY and CDR2 SVGAGI come from the germline V gene. DNA of the CDR3: TGTGACAGCAGTTCCCGGGACTTCGTTTACGAGCAGTACTTC. It translates to CDSSSRDFVYEQYF.

This clonotype was counted between two and nine times. The CDR3 does not end in the conserved phenylalanine or tryptophan, so this is likely a read error. It is unclear where the CDR3 begins or ends on the DNA, so no DNA is shown, and the CDR3 is as TCRdb lists it. This sequence joins TRBV7-9 and TRBJ1-6. Germline V gene data show CDR1 as SEHNR and CDR2 as FQNEAQ (reference sequence). The CDR3 is 8 residues long, ends included. The CDR3 reads CASSLAPP.

This clonotype was seen only a few times. This chain connects TRBV11-2 to TRBJ1-5; TRBD1 aligns across 9 bases. Germline V CDR1 and CDR2: SGHAT, FQNNGV. CDR3 length: 18 residues. Unmatched junction bases numbered 14, after V lost 8 bases and J lost 0 bases. DNA of the CDR3: TGTGCCAGCCAGAATGGGACAGGGTATCCCTATAGCAATCAGCCCCAGCATTTT. Its protein is CASQNGTGYPYSNQPQHF. Combining the CDR3 with reference TRBV11-2 and TRBJ1-5 gives the whole variable domain EAGVAQSPRYKIIEKRQSVAFWCNPISGHATLYWYQQILGQGPKLLIQFQNNGVVDDSQLPKDRFSAERLKGVDSTLKIQPAKLEDSAVYLCASQNGTGYPYSNQPQHFGDGTRLSIL.

In its sample, this clonotype was seen many times. The chain carries TRBV19 and TRBJ1-1; no reliable D call. The CDR3 loop spans 14 amino acids. The germline V gene has CDR1 LNHDA and CDR2 SQIVND (reference sequence). The V and J ends lost 3 bases and 4 bases respectively, with 12 bases between them. The CDR3 coding sequence is TGTGCCAGTAGTATCCACCTCCAGGCCACTGAAGCTTTCTTT. This encodes CASSIHLQATEAFF.

The chain uses TRBV9 and TRBJ2-5, with 14 nucleotides matching TRBD2. This CDR3 is built from 16 residues. V was pared by 4 bases and J by 4 bases, with 6 bases of the junction left unmatched. CDR1 SGDLS and CDR2 YYNGEE come from the germline V gene. This CDR3 reads CASSFGLAGGRETQYF. CDR3 sequence (DNA): TGTGCCAGCAGCTTCGGACTAGCGGGAGGTCGAGAGACCCAGTACTTC.

To note about this clonotype: A read error is possible here, since a much larger clone lies one base away. V and J are TRBV4-1 and TRBJ1-1, with a weak D call TRBD1 (6 bases). Trimming pared 1 base from V and 1 base from J, leaving 10 bases between. The CDR3 is made up of 15 amino acids. Germline V gene lookup returns CDR1 MGHRA and CDR2 YSYEKL. The CDR3 sequence: CASSQGPTGNTEAFF. In nucleotides, the CDR3 is TGCGCCAGCAGCCAAGGCCCGACAGGGAACACTGAAGCTTTCTTT.

This clonotype was seen many times. The genes are TRBV7-6 and TRBJ2-5; tentatively, D is TRBD2 (6 bases). Germline-derived CDR1 and CDR2 are SGHVS and FNYEAQ. The CDR3 is 16 amino acids. V lost 2 bases and J 1 base, leaving 14 bases between the germline ends. The CDR3 sequence: CASSLRGRRGQETQYF. For the CDR3, the DNA is TGTGCCAGCAGCTTAAGGGGTAGGAGGGGCCAAGAGACCCAGTACTTC.

In regard to this clonotype: This may stem from a read error, because a much larger clone lies one nucleotide away. The chain uses TRBV20-1 and TRBJ2-7; 9 bases are a match to TRBD1. The CDR3 runs 14 residues. Germline assignment: CDR1 DFQATT and CDR2 SNEGSKA (reference sequence). Here the CDR3 reads CSASRTGEAYGQYF. CDR3 nucleotides: TGCAGTGCTAGTCGGACAGGGGAGGCCTACGGGCAGTACTTC.

The chain combines TRBV29-1 with TRBJ1-3, with a tentative D call TRBD1 (6 bases). Germline V gene lookup returns CDR1 SQVTM and CDR2 ANQGSEA. The CDR3 covers 16 residues. V was pared by 0 bases and J by 0 bases, with 12 bases between. CDR3 protein: CSVEDRGHRSGNTIYF. CDR3 nucleotides: TGCAGCGTTGAAGATCGGGGACATCGCTCTGGAAACACCATATATTTT.

This clonotype was counted at least ten times. This chain connects TRBV20-1 to TRBJ1-5; a possible D gene is TRBD1 (5 bases). V was shortened by 2 bases and J by 1 base, with 12 bases between the two germline ends. CDR3 length: 15 amino acids. Germline CDR1 DFQATT, CDR2 SNEGSKA (reference sequence). The CDR3 DNA follows: TGCAGTGCTAGAACCAGGGAGAGAAGCAATCAGCCCCAGCATTTT. Its protein is CSARTRERSNQPQHF.

The V and J genes are TRBV4-3 and TRBJ1-1; D remains unclear. The germline V and J ends were trimmed by 0 bases and 1 base, with 15 bases remaining between them. The CDR3 length is 17 residues. Germline V gives CDR1 LGHNA, CDR2 YSLEER. DNA of the CDR3: TGCGCCAGCAGCCAAGACATAGGCTCGGCGGGGAACACTGAAGCTTTCTTT. Translation gives CASSQDIGSAGNTEAFF.

The J gene is TRBJ2-5, the V gene TRBV12-3 or TRBV12-4; D perhaps matches TRBD2 (6 bases). CDR3 size: 15 residues. Deletions cut 5 bases from V and 5 bases from J, with 18 bases between. DNA of the CDR3: TGTGCCAGCAGTGCCCGCCGGCGGGATGGGGAGACCCAGTACTTC. It yields the protein CASSARRRDGETQYF.